A selection of T cell receptor beta chains follows, all from one sample in a study of cytomegalovirus exposure and HLA in healthy donors. Libraries were prepared by immunoSEQ multiplex PCR; TCRdb keeps only in-frame clonotypes and omits some of them. The table records about 120,000 clones, less than 80% of them present only once. What was sequenced was PBMCs. These receptors all come from a woman in her 30s in good health and CMV-seronegative. The conserved cysteine and the conserved F or W are not part of the CDR3 here. Fields, in order: V gene, J gene, CDR3 protein.

V gene: TRBV19; J gene: TRBJ1-2; CDR3 protein: ASSISGRDYGYT
V gene: TRBV5-8; J gene: TRBJ2-3; CDR3 protein: ASSLPSGSTDTQY
V gene: TRBV4-1; J gene: TRBJ1-4; CDR3 protein: ASSRPGQGGEKLF
V gene: TRBV28; J gene: TRBJ2-2; CDR3 protein: ASSPGNRGLVTGELF
V gene: TRBV7-6; J gene: TRBJ2-3; CDR3 protein: ASSRWLAGDPSGTDTQY
V gene: TRBV9; J gene: TRBJ2-1; CDR3 protein: ASSVGGDNEQF
V gene: TRBV5-4; J gene: TRBJ2-5; CDR3 protein: ASSSTGGGGETQY
V gene: TRBV6-5; J gene: TRBJ1-2; CDR3 protein: ASSYGAGNGGYT
V gene: TRBV30; J gene: TRBJ1-2; CDR3 protein: AWSVRGGYT
V gene: TRBV7-2; J gene: TRBJ2-2; CDR3 protein: ASSLASTGELF
V gene: TRBV7-3; J gene: TRBJ2-5; CDR3 protein: ASSLNTGETQY
V gene: TRBV6-5; J gene: TRBJ2-7; CDR3 protein: ASSRDRGDSYEQY
V gene: TRBV9; J gene: TRBJ1-3; CDR3 protein: ASSAGVSGNTIY
V gene: TRBV6-1; J gene: TRBJ1-3; CDR3 protein: ASSEADLFSGNTIY
V gene: TRBV9; J gene: TRBJ2-5; CDR3 protein: ASSGGVGGRETQY
V gene: TRBV2; J gene: TRBJ2-7; CDR3 protein: ASSGQEGHEQY
V gene: TRBV7-9; J gene: TRBJ2-7; CDR3 protein: ASSLSTAYEQY
V gene: TRBV2; J gene: TRBJ2-1; CDR3 protein: ASRALSYNEQF
V gene: TRBV7-3; J gene: TRBJ2-1; CDR3 protein: ASSGTSGNIHEQF
V gene: TRBV14; J gene: TRBJ1-6; CDR3 protein: ASSLTGGRSPLH
V gene: TRBV4-2; J gene: TRBJ2-1; CDR3 protein: ASSQVTQSLGVNEQF
V gene: TRBV19; J gene: TRBJ1-1; CDR3 protein: ASSIRQGSMNTEAF
V gene: TRBV5-5; J gene: TRBJ2-7; CDR3 protein: ASSLEAGVSYEQY
V gene: TRBV7-2; J gene: TRBJ2-2; CDR3 protein: ASSLVPVPGELF
V gene: TRBV4-2; J gene: TRBJ2-7; CDR3 protein: ASSTGTARINEQY
V gene: TRBV7-8; J gene: TRBJ1-5; CDR3 protein: ASSYSLGRQPQH
V gene: TRBV4-1; J gene: TRBJ1-2; CDR3 protein: ASSLTDSLAYYGYT
V gene: TRBV30; J gene: TRBJ1-6; CDR3 protein: AWSGPDRGIYPSSYNSPLH
V gene: TRBV30; J gene: .; CDR3 protein: AWTRKGFNEQY
V gene: TRBV10-2; J gene: TRBJ1-5; CDR3 protein: ASSVGVHSNQPQH
V gene: TRBV6-6; J gene: TRBJ1-2; CDR3 protein: ASSPTGGMAYGYT
V gene: TRBV25-1; J gene: TRBJ2-1; CDR3 protein: ASSEKVQGGGNEQF
V gene: TRBV15; J gene: TRBJ2-1; CDR3 protein: ATSRDLSGSYNEQF
V gene: TRBV29-1; J gene: TRBJ2-7; CDR3 protein: SVVPDTYEQY
V gene: TRBV27; J gene: TRBJ1-2; CDR3 protein: ASSLWDQGGGYT
V gene: TRBV2; J gene: TRBJ2-5; CDR3 protein: ASSQVIAATQETQY
V gene: TRBV18; J gene: TRBJ1-5; CDR3 protein: ASSGQGFTQPQH
V gene: TRBV5-8; J gene: TRBJ2-7; CDR3 protein: ASSLHRVKTYEQY
V gene: TRBV5-1; J gene: TRBJ1-1; CDR3 protein: ASSLRQGLNTEAF
V gene: TRBV6-1; J gene: TRBJ2-7; CDR3 protein: ASTPTGTVYEQY